This T cell receptor (beta chain) was documented in a study of control samples from healthy donors and cancer patients. CDR1 SGHRS and CDR2 YFSETQ come from the germline V gene. The CDR3 has 13 residues. Trimming left V 0 bases short and J 6 bases short, with 7 bases between. The protocol was immunoSEQ multiplex PCR, while the TCRdb copy is restricted to in-frame clones and leaves out a portion. Here the sample spans approximately 120,000 clones, around 92% being singletons. The sample comprised PBMCs. This TCR came from a man at least 80 years old with head and neck cancer. This sequence joins TRBV5-1 and TRBJ1-5; D uncertain. The CDR3 reads CASSLGDSQPQHF. For the CDR3, the DNA is TGCGCCAGCAGCTTGGGTGATAGTCAGCCCCAGCATTTT.